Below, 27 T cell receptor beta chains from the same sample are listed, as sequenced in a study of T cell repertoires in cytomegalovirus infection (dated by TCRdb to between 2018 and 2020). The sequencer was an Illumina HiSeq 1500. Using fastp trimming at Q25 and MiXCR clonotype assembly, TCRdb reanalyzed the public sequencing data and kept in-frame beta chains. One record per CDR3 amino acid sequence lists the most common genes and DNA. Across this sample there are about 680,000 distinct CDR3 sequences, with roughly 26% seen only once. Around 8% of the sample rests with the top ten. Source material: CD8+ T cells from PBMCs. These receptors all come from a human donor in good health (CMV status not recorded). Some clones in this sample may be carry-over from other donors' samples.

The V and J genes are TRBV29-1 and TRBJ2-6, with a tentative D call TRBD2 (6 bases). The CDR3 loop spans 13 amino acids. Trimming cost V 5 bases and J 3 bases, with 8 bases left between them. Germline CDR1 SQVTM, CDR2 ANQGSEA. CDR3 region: CSVRGNGANVLTF. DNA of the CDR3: TGCAGCGTTCGGGGGAATGGGGCCAACGTCCTGACTTTC.

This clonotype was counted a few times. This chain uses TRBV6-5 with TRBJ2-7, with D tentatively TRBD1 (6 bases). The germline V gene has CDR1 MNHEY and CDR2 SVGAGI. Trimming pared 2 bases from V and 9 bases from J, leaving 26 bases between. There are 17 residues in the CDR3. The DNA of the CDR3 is TGTGCCAGCAGTTACAGTGTGGGACACCCGCCCCAACTTGGGCAGTACGTC. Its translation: CASSYSVGHPPQLGQYV.

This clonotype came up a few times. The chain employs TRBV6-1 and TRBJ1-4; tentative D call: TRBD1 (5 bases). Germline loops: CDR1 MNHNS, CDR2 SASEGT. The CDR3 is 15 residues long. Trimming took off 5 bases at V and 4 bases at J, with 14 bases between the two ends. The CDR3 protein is CASSTGTAFNEKLFF. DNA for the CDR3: TGTGCCAGCAGTACGGGGACGGCGTTTAATGAAAAACTGTTTTTT.

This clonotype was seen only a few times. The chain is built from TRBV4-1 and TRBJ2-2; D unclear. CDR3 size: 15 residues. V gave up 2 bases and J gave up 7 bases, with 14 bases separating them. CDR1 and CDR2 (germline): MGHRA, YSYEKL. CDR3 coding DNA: TGCGCCAGCAGCCAAACCCGTTGGACGATCGGGGAGCTGTTTTTT. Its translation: CASSQTRWTIGELFF.

DNA of the CDR3: TGTGCCAGCAGAACCGGGACAGGGGCCTTGGGCTCCTACGAGCAGTACTTC. This encodes CASRTGTGALGSYEQYF. The chain has TRBV28 and TRBJ2-7; the match to TRBD1 covers 10 bases. Germline assignment: CDR1 MDHEN and CDR2 SYDVKM. V dropped 6 bases and J dropped 0; count of bases not matched to a gene: 11. This CDR3 is built from 17 residues.

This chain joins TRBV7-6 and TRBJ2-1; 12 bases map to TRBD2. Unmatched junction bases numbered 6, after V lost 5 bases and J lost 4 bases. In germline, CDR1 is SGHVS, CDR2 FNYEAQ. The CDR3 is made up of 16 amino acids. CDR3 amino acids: CASSPRTSGDYNEQFF. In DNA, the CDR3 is TGTGCCAGCAGCCCGAGGACTAGCGGGGATTACAATGAGCAGTTCTTC.

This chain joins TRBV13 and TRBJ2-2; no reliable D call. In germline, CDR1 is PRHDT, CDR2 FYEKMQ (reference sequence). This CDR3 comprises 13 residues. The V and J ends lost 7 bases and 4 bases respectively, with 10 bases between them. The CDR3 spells CASTDLSTGELFF. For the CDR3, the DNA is TGTGCCAGCACCGACTTATCCACCGGGGAGCTGTTTTTT.

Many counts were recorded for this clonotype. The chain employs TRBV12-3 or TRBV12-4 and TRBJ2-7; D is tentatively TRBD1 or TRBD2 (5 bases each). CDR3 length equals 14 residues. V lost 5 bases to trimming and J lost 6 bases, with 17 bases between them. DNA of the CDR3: TGTGCCAGCAGTCTTATAGGGGCCGCGGGCGAGCAGTACGTC. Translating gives CASSLIGAAGEQYV.

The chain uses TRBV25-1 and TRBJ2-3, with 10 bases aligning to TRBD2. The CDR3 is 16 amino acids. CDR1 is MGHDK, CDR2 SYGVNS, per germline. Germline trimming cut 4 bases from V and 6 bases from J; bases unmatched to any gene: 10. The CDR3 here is CASSVLLAGEGDTQYF. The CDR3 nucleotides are TGTGCCAGCAGTGTCCTCCTAGCGGGAGAAGGGGATACGCAGTATTTT.

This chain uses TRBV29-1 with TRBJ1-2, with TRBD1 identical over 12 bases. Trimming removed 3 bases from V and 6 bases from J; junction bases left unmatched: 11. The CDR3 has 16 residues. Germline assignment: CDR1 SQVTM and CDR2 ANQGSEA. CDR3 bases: TGCAGCGTTGACCCTCTCCTGGGACAGGGGGCTAATGGCTACACCTTC. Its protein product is CSVDPLLGQGANGYTF.

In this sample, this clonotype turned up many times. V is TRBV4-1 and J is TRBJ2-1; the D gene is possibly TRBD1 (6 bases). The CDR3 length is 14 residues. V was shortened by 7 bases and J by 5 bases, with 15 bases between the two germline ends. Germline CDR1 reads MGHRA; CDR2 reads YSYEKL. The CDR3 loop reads CASTQGRLNNEQFF. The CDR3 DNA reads TGCGCCAGCACCCAGGGGCGGCTAAACAATGAGCAGTTCTTC.

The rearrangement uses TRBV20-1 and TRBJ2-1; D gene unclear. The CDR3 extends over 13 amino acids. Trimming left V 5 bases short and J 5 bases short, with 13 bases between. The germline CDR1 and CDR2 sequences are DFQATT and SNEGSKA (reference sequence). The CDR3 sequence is CSALSVNDNEQFF. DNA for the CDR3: TGCAGTGCTTTGTCAGTTAACGACAATGAGCAGTTCTTC.

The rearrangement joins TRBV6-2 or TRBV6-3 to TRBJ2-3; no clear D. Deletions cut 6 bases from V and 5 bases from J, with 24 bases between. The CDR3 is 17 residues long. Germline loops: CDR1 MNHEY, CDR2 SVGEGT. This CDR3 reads CASSYPRFDGIIDTQYF. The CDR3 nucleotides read TGTGCCAGCAGCTACCCGCGTTTCGATGGGATTATAGATACGCAGTATTTT.

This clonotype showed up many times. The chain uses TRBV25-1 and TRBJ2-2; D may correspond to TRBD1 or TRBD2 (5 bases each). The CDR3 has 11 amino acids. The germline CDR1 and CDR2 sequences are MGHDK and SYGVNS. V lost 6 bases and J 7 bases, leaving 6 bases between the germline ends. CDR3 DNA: TGTGCCAGCAGGAGGGGCGGGGAGCTGTTTTTT. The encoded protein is CASRRGGELFF.

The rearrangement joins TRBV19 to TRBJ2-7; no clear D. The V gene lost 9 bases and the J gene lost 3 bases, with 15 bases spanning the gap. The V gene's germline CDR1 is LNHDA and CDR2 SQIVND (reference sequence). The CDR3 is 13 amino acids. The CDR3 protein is CASATTNFYEQYF. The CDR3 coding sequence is TGTGCCAGCGCCACGACAAATTTCTACGAGCAGTACTTC.

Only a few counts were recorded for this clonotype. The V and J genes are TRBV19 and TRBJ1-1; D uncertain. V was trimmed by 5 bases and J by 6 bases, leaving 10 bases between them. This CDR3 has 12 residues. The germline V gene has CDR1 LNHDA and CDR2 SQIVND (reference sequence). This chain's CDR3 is CASSPHMAEAFF. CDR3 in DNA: TGTGCCAGTAGTCCGCATATGGCTGAAGCTTTCTTT.

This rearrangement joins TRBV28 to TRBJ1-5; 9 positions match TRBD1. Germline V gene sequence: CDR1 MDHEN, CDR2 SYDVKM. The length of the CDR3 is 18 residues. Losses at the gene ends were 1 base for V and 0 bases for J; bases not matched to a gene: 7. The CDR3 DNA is TGTGCCAGCAGTTTATTTGGACAGGGGTCCCCTAGCAATCAGCCCCAGCATTTT. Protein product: CASSLFGQGSPSNQPQHF.

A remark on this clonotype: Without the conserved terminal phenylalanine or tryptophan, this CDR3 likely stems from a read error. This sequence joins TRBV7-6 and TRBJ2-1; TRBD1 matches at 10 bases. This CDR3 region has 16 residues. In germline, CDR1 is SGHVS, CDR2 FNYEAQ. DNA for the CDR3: TGTGCTAGCATCCACCCCCGGGACAGGGGAAAAGAAGAGCAGTTCTTA. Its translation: CASIHPRDRGKEEQFL.

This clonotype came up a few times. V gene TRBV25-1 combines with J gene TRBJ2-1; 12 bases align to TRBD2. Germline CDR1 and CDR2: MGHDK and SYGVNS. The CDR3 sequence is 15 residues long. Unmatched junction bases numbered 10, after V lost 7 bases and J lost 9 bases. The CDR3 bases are TGTGCCAGCACCAGAACTAGCGGGGGGCAGGGTGAGCAGTTCTTC. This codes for CASTRTSGGQGEQFF. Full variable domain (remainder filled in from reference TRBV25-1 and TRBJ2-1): EADIYQTPRYLVIGTGKKITLECSQTMGHDKMYWYQQDPGMELHLIHYSYGVNSTEKGDLSSESTVSRIRTEHFPLTLESARPSHTSQYLCASTRTSGGQGEQFFGPGTRLTVL.

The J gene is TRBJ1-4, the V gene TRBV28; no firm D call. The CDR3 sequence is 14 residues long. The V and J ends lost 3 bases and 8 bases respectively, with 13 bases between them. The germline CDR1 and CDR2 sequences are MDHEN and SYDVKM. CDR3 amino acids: CASSLNTGSEKLFF. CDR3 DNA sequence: TGTGCCAGCAGTTTGAACACCGGATCGGAAAAACTGTTTTTT.

The CDR3 region has the DNA TGCAGTGCTAATGACTGGGGGGGGGACGATAATGAGCAGTTCTTC. Translated: CSANDWGGDDNEQFF. The V gene is TRBV20-1, the J gene TRBJ2-1; 7 nucleotides align to TRBD2. CDR3 length: 15 residues. The V and J ends lost 4 bases and 7 bases, in that order; junction bases with no gene match: 13. Germline-derived CDR1 and CDR2 are DFQATT and SNEGSKA (reference sequence).

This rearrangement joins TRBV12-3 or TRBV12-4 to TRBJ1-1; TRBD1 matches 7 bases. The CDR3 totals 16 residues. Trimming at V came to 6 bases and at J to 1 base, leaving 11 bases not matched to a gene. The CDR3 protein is CASSPSRQGKNTEAFF. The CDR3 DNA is TGTGCCAGCAGCCCCTCTCGACAGGGAAAGAACACTGAAGCTTTCTTT.

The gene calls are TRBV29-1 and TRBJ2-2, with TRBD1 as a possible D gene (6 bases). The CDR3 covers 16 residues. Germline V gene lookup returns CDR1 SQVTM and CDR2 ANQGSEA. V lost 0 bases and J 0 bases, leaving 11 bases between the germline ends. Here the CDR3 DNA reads TGCAGCGTTGAAGATGATGAGGGGGCGAACACCGGGGAGCTGTTTTTT. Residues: CSVEDDEGANTGELFF.

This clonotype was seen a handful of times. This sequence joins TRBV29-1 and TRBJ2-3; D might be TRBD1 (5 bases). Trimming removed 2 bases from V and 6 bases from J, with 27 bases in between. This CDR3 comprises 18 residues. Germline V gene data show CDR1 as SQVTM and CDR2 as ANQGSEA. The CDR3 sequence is CSVETAAGSFGSPDTQYF. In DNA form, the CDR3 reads TGCAGCGTTGAAACTGCGGCAGGGTCGTTCGGCTCACCCGATACGCAGTATTTT.

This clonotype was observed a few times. In DNA, the CDR3 is TGTGCCAGCAGTTACTCAGGGGCGGGTTCCTACGAGCAGTACTTC. This translates into CASSYSGAGSYEQYF. The rearrangement uses TRBV6-5 and TRBJ2-7; D tentatively fits TRBD1 or TRBD2 (5 bases each). The V end was cut by 0 bases, the J end by 1 base, with 10 bases between. This CDR3 is 15 amino acids long. The germline V gene has CDR1 MNHEY and CDR2 SVGAGI.

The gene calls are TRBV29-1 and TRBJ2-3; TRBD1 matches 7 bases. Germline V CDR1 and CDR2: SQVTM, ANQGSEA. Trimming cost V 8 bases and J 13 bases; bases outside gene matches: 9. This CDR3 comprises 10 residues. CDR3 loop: CSTYGQEEYF. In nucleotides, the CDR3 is TGCAGCACCTACGGACAGGAGGAGTATTTT.

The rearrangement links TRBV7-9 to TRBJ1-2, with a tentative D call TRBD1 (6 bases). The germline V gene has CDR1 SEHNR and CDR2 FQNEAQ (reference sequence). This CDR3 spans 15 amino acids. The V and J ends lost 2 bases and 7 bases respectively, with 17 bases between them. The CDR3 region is CASSLSGQAYGGYTF. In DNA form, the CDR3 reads TGTGCCAGCAGCTTATCGGGACAAGCGTATGGTGGCTACACCTTC.